These T cell receptor beta chains were read from a single sample in a study of cytomegalovirus exposure and HLA in healthy donors. TCRdb's table, derived via immunoSEQ multiplex PCR, lists solely in-frame clones and lacks some. The sample lists 130,000 to 150,000 clones, roughly three quarters occurring once. Sequenced sample: PBMCs. These receptors originate from a man between 18 and 29 years old in good health and CMV-seronegative. Each CDR3 is given with its conserved first and last residue. D genes are given only for firm matches.

TRBV11-2	.	TRBJ1-1	CASSLAGRGNTEAFF	TGTGCCAGCAGCTTAGCAGGCAGGGGGAACACTGAAGCTTTCTTT
TRBV30	TRBD1	TRBJ1-2	CAWSFTGGFGGYTF	TGTGCCTGGAGTTTTACAGGGGGCTTTGGGGGCTACACCTTC
TRBV6-1	.	TRBJ2-2	CASRVARTGELFF	TGTGCCAGCCGAGTCGCGCGCACCGGGGAGCTGTTTTTT
TRBV7-3	TRBD1	TRBJ1-2	CASSLDRGRGGYTF	TGTGCCAGCAGCCTTGACAGGGGGCGCGGTGGCTACACCTTC
TRBV30	.	TRBJ2-2	CAWSGLARNTGELFF	TGTGCCTGGAGTGGTCTAGCGCGGAACACCGGGGAGCTGTTTTTT
TRBV18	.	TRBJ1-5	CASSQGHGNQPQHF	TGTGCCAGCTCCCAGGGACACGGGAATCAGCCCCAGCATTTT
TRBV7-2	TRBD1	TRBJ1-2	CASSYGQGTNYGYTF	TGTGCCAGCAGCTACGGACAGGGGACTAACTATGGCTACACCTTC
TRBV28	TRBD1	TRBJ2-3	CASSLPPTGMDTQYF	TGTGCCAGCAGCCTCCCTCCGACAGGGATGGATACGCAGTATTTT
TRBV9	TRBD2	TRBJ2-1	CASSASGGTYNEQFF	TGTGCCAGCAGCGCTAGCGGGGGGACCTACAATGAGCAGTTCTTC
TRBV6-6	.	TRBJ1-4	CASSYSDSLNEKLFF	TGTGCCAGCAGTTACTCGGACAGCCTAAATGAAAAACTGTTTTTT
TRBV7-2	.	TRBJ2-3	CASSLAFSSGTDTQYF	TGTGCCAGCAGCTTAGCGTTTTCCAGCGGCACAGATACGCAGTATTTT
TRBV5-1	.	TRBJ1-5	CASSPDGQFNQPQHF	TGCGCCAGCAGCCCAGACGGACAGTTCAATCAGCCCCAGCATTTT
TRBV19	TRBD1	TRBJ1-2	CASSIAIQGYGYTF	TGTGCCAGTAGTATAGCAATACAGGGGTATGGCTACACCTTC
TRBV6-6	TRBD1	TRBJ1-3	CASSSGTGDGNTIYF	TGTGCCAGCAGTTCTGGGACAGGAGATGGAAACACCATATATTTT
TRBV25-1	TRBD1	TRBJ2-7	CASRSMDRANYEQYF	TGTGCCAGCAGATCAATGGACAGGGCTAACTACGAGCAGTACTTC
TRBV7-2	.	TRBJ2-7	CASSSREGDGSYEQYF	TGTGCCAGCAGCTCAAGAGAGGGTGACGGATCCTACGAGCAGTACTTC